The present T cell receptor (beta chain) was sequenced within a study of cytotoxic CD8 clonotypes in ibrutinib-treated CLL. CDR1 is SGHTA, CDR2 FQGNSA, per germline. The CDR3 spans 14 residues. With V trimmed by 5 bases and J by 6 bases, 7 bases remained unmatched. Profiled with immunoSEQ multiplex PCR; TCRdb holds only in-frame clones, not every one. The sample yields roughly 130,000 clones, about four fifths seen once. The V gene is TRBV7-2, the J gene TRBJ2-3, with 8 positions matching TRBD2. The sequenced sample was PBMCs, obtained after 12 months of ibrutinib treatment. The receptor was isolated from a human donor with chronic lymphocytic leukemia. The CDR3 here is CASSKLAGMDTQYF. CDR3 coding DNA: TGTGCCAGCAGCAAGCTAGCGGGTATGGATACGCAGTATTTT.